The 11 T cell receptor beta chains listed next were all sequenced from one sample in a study of cytomegalovirus exposure and HLA in healthy donors. Clones were sequenced by immunoSEQ multiplex PCR, and TCRdb holds only the in-frame ones, with some missing. The table records around 250,000 clones, less than 95% of them present only once. The sequencing sample was made of PBMCs. The receptors here all came from a woman aged 25 to 45 in good health and CMV-seronegative.

The chain employs TRBV27 and TRBJ2-7; D unclear. V gave up 8 bases and J gave up 2 bases, with 19 bases separating them. The CDR3 consists of 15 residues. From germline, CDR1 is MNHEY and CDR2 SMNVEV (reference sequence). The CDR3, as DNA: TGTGCCAGCCCACCTTTAGACACCTCAACCTACGAGCAGTACTTC. Translating it yields CASPPLDTSTYEQYF.

This chain joins TRBV15 and TRBJ2-7, with D perhaps TRBD1 (6 bases). Germline assignment: CDR1 LNHNV and CDR2 YYDKDF (reference sequence). The CDR3 covers 13 residues. V lost 3 bases to trimming and J lost 3 bases, with 9 bases between them. The DNA for the CDR3 is TGTGCCACCAGCAGGTCAGGGGTCTACGAGCAGTACTTC. Residues: CATSRSGVYEQYF.

This rearrangement joins TRBV29-1 to TRBJ2-7, with D uncertain. The CDR3 extends over 13 amino acids. V was pared by 1 base and J by 4 bases, with 11 bases between. Germline V gene sequence: CDR1 SQVTM, CDR2 ANQGSEA. In DNA form, the CDR3 reads TGCAGCGTTGAAGTTGGTAGTCTATACGAGCAGTACTTC. Residues: CSVEVGSLYEQYF.

The chain carries TRBV19 and TRBJ1-5; D unclear. CDR3 size: 12 residues. Germline V gene data show CDR1 as LNHDA and CDR2 as SQIVND (reference sequence). V was cut by 4 bases and J by 9 bases, with 10 bases left in between. The CDR3 region has the DNA TGTGCCAGTAGTAGAAACAGTTTGCCCCAGCATTTT. It encodes CASSRNSLPQHF.

V and J are TRBV11-2 and TRBJ2-3, with 7 bases matching TRBD2. The trim removed 0 bases at V and 8 bases at J, leaving 2 bases unmatched. Looked up from germline, CDR1 is SGHAT and CDR2 is FQNNGV. This CDR3 region has 13 residues. The CDR3 coding sequence is TGTGCCAGCAGCTTAGATGAGCGGGGTACGCAGTATTTT. Protein product: CASSLDERGTQYF.

The V and J genes are TRBV5-4 and TRBJ2-5; possibly TRBD2 for D (6 bases). Germline values: CDR1 SGHNT, CDR2 YYREEE (reference sequence). The V end was cut by 4 bases, the J end by 1 base, with 8 bases between. The CDR3 extends over 13 amino acids. The CDR3 here is CASSAGRQETQYF. The CDR3 DNA is TGTGCCAGCAGCGCGGGACGCCAAGAGACCCAGTACTTC.

The CDR3 sequence is CASSPRGTSGYEQYF. The CDR3 DNA reads as TGTGCCAGCTCACCACGGGGGACTAGCGGCTACGAGCAGTACTTC. The chain is built from TRBV18 and TRBJ2-7; TRBD2 matches at 11 bases. CDR1 is KGHSH, CDR2 LQKENI, per germline. The ends lost 1 base at V and 3 bases at J; junction bases unmatched: 2. This CDR3 has 15 amino acids.

In its sample, this clone was seen a few times. The chain has TRBV30 and TRBJ2-1; D not certain. CDR3 length: 14 residues. The germline V and J ends were trimmed by 2 bases and 9 bases, with 17 bases remaining between them. CDR1 is GTSNPN and CDR2 is SVGIG in the germline V gene (reference sequence). The CDR3 DNA reads TGTGCCTGGAGTCGGGTTTCCCCACGCGGTGAGCAGTTCTTC. Protein sequence: CAWSRVSPRGEQFF.

This sequence joins TRBV4-2 and TRBJ2-2; TRBD2 aligns across 16 bases. The germline gives CDR1 LGHNA, CDR2 YNFKEQ. Trimming cost V 1 base and J 5 bases; bases outside gene matches: 1. The CDR3 sequence is 17 residues long. The CDR3 region is CASSQAGLAGGTGELFF. CDR3 nucleotides: TGTGCCAGCAGCCAAGCGGGACTAGCGGGAGGGACCGGGGAGCTGTTTTTT.

The chain is built from TRBV7-9 and TRBJ1-2; no clear D gene. The CDR3 has 15 residues. V lost 5 bases and J 4 bases, leaving 17 bases between the germline ends. Germline V gene data show CDR1 as SEHNR and CDR2 as FQNEAQ (reference sequence). CDR3 in amino acids: CASSRLGSISYGYTF. The CDR3 DNA reads as TGTGCCAGCAGCCGTCTGGGGAGCATAAGCTATGGCTACACCTTC.

The gene calls are TRBV4-1 and TRBJ2-7; TRBD1 matches 9 bases. CDR1 and CDR2 (germline): MGHRA, YSYEKL. The V and J ends lost 3 bases and 3 bases, in that order; junction bases with no gene match: 12. The CDR3 is 17 residues long. CDR3 sequence: CASSHTDRDRVFYEQYF. CDR3 DNA: TGCGCCAGCAGCCACACAGACCGGGACAGGGTCTTCTACGAGCAGTACTTC.